This TCR beta chain was found in a study of blood T cell repertoires in COVID-19. J gave up 2 bases and V 3 bases, and 7 bases lay outside the gene matches. CDR1 SGHRS and CDR2 YFSETQ come from the germline V gene. The CDR3 loop spans 16 amino acids. The assay was immunoSEQ multiplex PCR, and TCRdb's table has in-frame clones only and misses some. This sample yields about 140,000 clones, of which under 85% are seen a single time; approximately 8.6% belongs to the top ten. The chain joins TRBV5-1 to TRBJ2-2; TRBD1 aligns across 7 bases. The sequencing input was peripheral blood. This TCR came from a man aged 50-60 years with active or convalescent COVID-19. CDR3 coding DNA: TGCGCCAGCAGCTCGTCAAGGACAGGCAACACCGGGGAGCTGTTTTTT. Amino acids: CASSSSRTGNTGELFF.